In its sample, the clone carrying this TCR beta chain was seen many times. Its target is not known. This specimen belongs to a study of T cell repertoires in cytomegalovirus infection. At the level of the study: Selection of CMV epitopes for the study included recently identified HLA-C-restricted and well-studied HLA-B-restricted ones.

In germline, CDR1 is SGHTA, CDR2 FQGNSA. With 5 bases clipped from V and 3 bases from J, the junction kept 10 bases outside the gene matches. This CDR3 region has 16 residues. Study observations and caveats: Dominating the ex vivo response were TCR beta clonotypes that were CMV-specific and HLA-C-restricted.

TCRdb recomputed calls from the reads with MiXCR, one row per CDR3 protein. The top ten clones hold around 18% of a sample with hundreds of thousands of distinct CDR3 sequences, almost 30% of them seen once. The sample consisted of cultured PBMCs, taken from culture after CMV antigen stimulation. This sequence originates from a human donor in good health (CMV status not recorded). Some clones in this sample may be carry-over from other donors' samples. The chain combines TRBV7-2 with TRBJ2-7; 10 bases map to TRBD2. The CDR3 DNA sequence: TGTGCCAGCAGCGGTTTCGCCGGGACTAGCGTCTACGAGCAGTACTTC. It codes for CASSGFAGTSVYEQYF.